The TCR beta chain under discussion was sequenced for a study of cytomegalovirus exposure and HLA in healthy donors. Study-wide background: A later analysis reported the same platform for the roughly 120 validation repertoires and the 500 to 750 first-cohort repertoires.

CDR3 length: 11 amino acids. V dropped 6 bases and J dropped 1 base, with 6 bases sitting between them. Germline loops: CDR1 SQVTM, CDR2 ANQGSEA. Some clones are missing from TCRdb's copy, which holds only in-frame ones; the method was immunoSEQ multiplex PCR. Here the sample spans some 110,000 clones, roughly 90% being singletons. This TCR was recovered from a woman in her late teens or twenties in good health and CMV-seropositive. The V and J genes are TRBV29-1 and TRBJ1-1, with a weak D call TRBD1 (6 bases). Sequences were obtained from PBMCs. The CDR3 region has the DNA TGCAGCGTGACAGGGAACACTGAAGCTTTCTTT. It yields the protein CSVTGNTEAFF. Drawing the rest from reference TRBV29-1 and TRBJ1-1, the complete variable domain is SAVISQKPSRDICQRGTSLTIQCQVDSQVTMMFWYRQQPGQSLTLIATANQGSEATYESGFVIDKFPISRPNLTFSTLTVSNMSPEDSSIYLCSVTGNTEAFFGQGTRLTVV.